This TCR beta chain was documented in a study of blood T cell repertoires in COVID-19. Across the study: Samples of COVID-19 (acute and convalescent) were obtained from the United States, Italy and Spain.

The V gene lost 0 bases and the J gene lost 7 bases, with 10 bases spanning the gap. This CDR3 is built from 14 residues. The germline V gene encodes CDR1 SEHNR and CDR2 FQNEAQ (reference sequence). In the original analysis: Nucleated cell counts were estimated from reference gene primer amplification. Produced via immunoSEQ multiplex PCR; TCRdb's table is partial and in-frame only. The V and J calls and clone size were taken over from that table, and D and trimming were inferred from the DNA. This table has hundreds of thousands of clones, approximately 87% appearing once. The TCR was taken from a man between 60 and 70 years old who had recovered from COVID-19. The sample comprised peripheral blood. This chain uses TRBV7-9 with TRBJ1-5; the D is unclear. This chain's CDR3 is CASSLASELQPQHF. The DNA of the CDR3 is TGTGCCAGCAGCTTAGCCTCTGAGTTGCAGCCCCAGCATTTT.